This T cell receptor beta chain was sequenced for a study of T cells in Graves' hyperthyroidism and ophthalmopathy. The CDR3 is 14 amino acids. V was trimmed by 3 bases and J by 4 bases, leaving 13 bases between them. In germline, CDR1 is SGHAT, CDR2 FQNNGV. Study findings and constraints: Ophthalmopathy was told apart from stable hyperthyroidism by a 13 V-J model. Most expanded thyroid clonotypes above 0.001 also appeared in blood.

This clonotype was seen just once. Antigen: not known. Template material for amplifying TCR beta CDR3 regions consisted of RNA transcripts. The HTBI set primed first-round TCR CDR3 RT-PCR. TCRdb redid the calling of the multiplex PCR reads with MiXCR, one entry per CDR3 protein. The repertoire consists of a few hundred thousand distinct CDR3 sequences, with roughly an eighth occurring once and the leading ten covering 5% to 6.5%. Sequencing input: blood. The receptor was derived from a young woman with Graves' hyperthyroidism. The rearrangement uses TRBV11-2 and TRBJ2-7; D ambiguous. CDR3: CASSLGPGNYEQYF. DNA of the CDR3: TGTGCCAGCAGCTTGGGTCCTGGAAATTACGAGCAGTACTTC.